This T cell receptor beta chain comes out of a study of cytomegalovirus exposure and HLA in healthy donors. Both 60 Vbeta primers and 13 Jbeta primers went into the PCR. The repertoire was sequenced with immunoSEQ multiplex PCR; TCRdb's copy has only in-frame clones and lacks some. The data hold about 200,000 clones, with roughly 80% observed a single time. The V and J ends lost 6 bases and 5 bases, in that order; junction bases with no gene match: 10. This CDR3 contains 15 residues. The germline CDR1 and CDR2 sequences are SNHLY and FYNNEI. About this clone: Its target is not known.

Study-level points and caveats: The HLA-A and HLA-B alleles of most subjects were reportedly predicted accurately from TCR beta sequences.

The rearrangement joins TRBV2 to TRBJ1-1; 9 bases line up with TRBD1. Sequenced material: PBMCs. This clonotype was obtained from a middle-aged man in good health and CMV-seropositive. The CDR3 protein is CASSQVGTGHTEAFF. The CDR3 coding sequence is TGTGCCAGCAGCCAAGTAGGGACAGGGCATACTGAAGCTTTCTTT.